Listed here are 3 T cell receptor beta chains from one sample, sequenced in a study of a mutant IDH1 vaccine in newly diagnosed glioma (dated by TCRdb to the early 2020s). Libraries were made using the immunoSEQ multiplex PCR assay. TCRdb stores this immuneACCESS table with in-frame sequences only. Part of the clones is absent; in the studies checked, under half of the shortfall reflects unresolved V genes, and no reason is known for the rest. A total of tens of thousands of clones appear in this sample, around 93% of them only once. The ten biggest clones cover roughly 1.1% of the sample. Taken with the paper, the label for time point translates to: baseline, week 1 (first vaccination visit). The treatment or condition label, read with the paper, signifies: pre-vaccination baseline after standard-of-care therapy. The sample in question was PBMCs, obtained from a glioma patient treated with radiotherapy, temozolomide or both. These receptors were obtained from a man aged 35 to 55 with glioma.

The chain has TRBV19 and TRBJ1-1; TRBD1 is a possible D gene (6 bases). The CDR3 totals 14 residues. Deletions cut 7 bases from V and 0 bases from J, with 12 bases between. The germline CDR1 and CDR2 sequences are LNHDA and SQIVND (reference sequence). CDR3 residues: CASTRDTLNTEAFF. The CDR3 nucleotides are TGTGCCAGTACAAGGGACACTCTGAACACTGAAGCTTTCTTT. The full variable domain, with the rest looked up from reference TRBV19 and TRBJ1-1, is DGGITQSPKYLFRKEGQNVTLSCEQNLNHDAMYWYRQDPGQGLRLIYYSQIVNDFQKGDIAEGYSVSREKKESFPLTVTSAQKNPTAFYLCASTRDTLNTEAFFGQGTRLTVV.

This chain joins TRBV10-3 and TRBJ2-7; weak D call: TRBD2 (5 bases). Trimming stripped 2 bases from V and 2 bases from J, with 10 bases between. CDR1 is ENHRY, CDR2 SYGVKD, per germline. The CDR3 totals 14 residues. The CDR3 nucleotides read TGTGCCATCAGTGAGGCGCGGGTCACCTACGAGCAGTACTTC. Encoded protein: CAISEARVTYEQYF.

The genes are TRBV18 and TRBJ2-6; a weak D match, TRBD2 (5 bases). Trimming cost V 1 base and J 0 bases, with 16 bases left between them. The CDR3 length is 19 residues. Per germline, CDR1 KGHSH and CDR2 LQKENI. As DNA, the CDR3 is TGTGCCAGCTCACCACGAGGCGCCCGAACTAGCTCTGGGGCCAACGTCCTGACTTTC. It codes for CASSPRGARTSSGANVLTF.